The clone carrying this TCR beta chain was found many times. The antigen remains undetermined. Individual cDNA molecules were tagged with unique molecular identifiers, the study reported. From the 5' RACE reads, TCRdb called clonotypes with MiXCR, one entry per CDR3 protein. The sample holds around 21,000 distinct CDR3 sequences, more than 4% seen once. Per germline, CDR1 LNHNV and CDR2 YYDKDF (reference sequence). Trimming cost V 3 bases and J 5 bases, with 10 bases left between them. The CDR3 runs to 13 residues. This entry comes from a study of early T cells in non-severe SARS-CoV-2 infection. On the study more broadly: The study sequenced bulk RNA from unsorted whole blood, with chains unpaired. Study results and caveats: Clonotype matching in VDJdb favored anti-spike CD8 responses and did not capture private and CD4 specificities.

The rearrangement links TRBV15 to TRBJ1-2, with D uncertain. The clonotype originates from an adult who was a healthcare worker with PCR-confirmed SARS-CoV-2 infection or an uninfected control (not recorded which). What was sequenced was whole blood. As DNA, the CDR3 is TGTGCCACCAGCAGGGAGACGAATTATGGCTACACCTTC. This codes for CATSRETNYGYTF.